The next 22 T cell receptor beta chains were all read from a single sample in a study of beta chain features in type 1 diabetes. cDNA synthesis used the whole RNA isolate, giving expressed TCRB sequences. TCRdb's copy holds only in-frame clones and misses some; the assay was immunoSEQ multiplex PCR. Found here are around 330,000 clones, approximately 10% of them singletons; the top ten hold more than 0.015%. The sequencing sample was made of naive CD4+ T cells from blood. Every receptor here comes from a woman between 25 and 40 years old in good health.

This clone has just a few counts. V is TRBV4-3 and J is TRBJ2-1; TRBD2 aligns across 7 bases. V lost 1 base to trimming and J lost 2 bases; unmatched junction nucleotides: 5. The CDR3 contains 16 residues. CDR1 is LGHNA, CDR2 YSLEER, per germline. The CDR3 coding sequence is TGCGCCAGCAGCCAAGGACTAGCCGATACCTACAATGAGCAGTTCTTC. Amino acids: CASSQGLADTYNEQFF.

This clone was seen more than once but under ten times. The rearrangement joins TRBV9 to TRBJ2-7; TRBD1 matches 8 bases. The ends lost 2 bases at V and 1 base at J; junction bases unmatched: 5. Germline CDR1 SGDLS, CDR2 YYNGEE. The CDR3 has 15 amino acids. The CDR3 DNA reads as TGTGCCAGCAGCGTCACCGGGACAGGTTCCTACGAGCAGTACTTC. It codes for CASSVTGTGSYEQYF.

This clone was seen a few times. The genes are TRBV28 and TRBJ2-5, with TRBD2 as a possible D gene (6 bases). CDR3 length: 12 amino acids. V was clipped by 8 bases and J by 1 base, with 8 bases between them. The germline CDR1 and CDR2 sequences are MDHEN and SYDVKM. CDR3 region: CASLGGQETQYF. The CDR3 DNA reads TGTGCCAGCTTGGGGGGCCAAGAGACCCAGTACTTC.

This clone was picked up a small number of times. This rearrangement joins TRBV11-2 to TRBJ2-1; maybe TRBD1 (5 bases). Germline assignment: CDR1 SGHAT and CDR2 FQNNGV. The CDR3 length is 14 residues. The V end was cut by 4 bases, the J end by 4 bases, with 11 bases between. The CDR3 nucleotides are TGTGCCAGCAGCTCTCCTAGGGGATACAATGAGCAGTTCTTC. Translating gives CASSSPRGYNEQFF.

The table lists this clone with a few counts. The chain employs TRBV27 and TRBJ2-3; 8 bases line up with TRBD1. The germline gives CDR1 MNHEY, CDR2 SMNVEV (reference sequence). Germline trimming cut 5 bases from V and 6 bases from J; bases unmatched to any gene: 7. The CDR3 runs to 14 residues. CDR3 amino acids: CASSRTGWVDTQYF. DNA for the CDR3: TGTGCCAGCAGTCGGACAGGGTGGGTTGATACGCAGTATTTT.

J is TRBJ2-3 and V is TRBV29-1, with 8 bases aligning to TRBD1. This CDR3 contains 13 residues. V trimming: 4 bases; J trimming: 0 bases; junction bases outside the gene matches: 0. Germline V CDR1 and CDR2: SQVTM, ANQGSEA. The CDR3 sequence: CSVGTGSTDTQYF. Here the CDR3 DNA reads TGCAGCGTTGGGACAGGGAGCACAGATACGCAGTATTTT.

The V gene is TRBV7-8, the J gene TRBJ2-5, with D tentatively TRBD2 (6 bases). CDR1 is SGHVS, CDR2 FQNEAQ, per germline. The CDR3 loop spans 15 amino acids. V lost 0 bases to trimming and J lost 5 bases, with 13 bases between them. The CDR3 reads CASSLASLAIETQYF. Here the CDR3 DNA reads TGTGCCAGCAGCTTAGCGTCGCTAGCGATTGAGACCCAGTACTTC.

This chain uses TRBV2 with TRBJ2-1; tentative D call: TRBD2 (5 bases). CDR1 is SNHLY, CDR2 FYNNEI, per germline. V was cut by 8 bases and J by 6 bases, with 11 bases left in between. The CDR3 contains 12 residues. CDR3 nucleotide sequence: TGTGCCAGCCGACCAGCGGCCAATGAGCAGTTCTTC. This gives the protein CASRPAANEQFF.

CDR3 sequence: CASSNLDYGYTF. DNA of the CDR3: TGTGCCAGCAGTAACTTGGACTATGGCTACACCTTC. The chain joins TRBV28 to TRBJ1-2; D gene unclear. CDR1 is MDHEN and CDR2 is SYDVKM in the germline V gene. The CDR3 runs to 12 residues. Trimming stripped 5 bases from V and 3 bases from J, with 7 bases between.

This chain links TRBV7-2 with TRBJ2-5; 7 positions match TRBD1. With 1 base clipped from V and 1 base from J, the junction kept 6 bases outside the gene matches. The CDR3 length is 16 residues. The germline V gene has CDR1 SGHTA and CDR2 FQGNSA. In nucleotides, the CDR3 is TGTGCCAGCAGCTTAGATTACAGGGGACGCCAAGAGACCCAGTACTTC. Amino acid sequence: CASSLDYRGRQETQYF.

This clone was observed a handful of times. This chain joins TRBV7-3 and TRBJ1-1; 8 nucleotides align to TRBD1. V dropped 2 bases and J dropped 1; count of bases not matched to a gene: 3. The CDR3 spans 15 residues. The V gene's germline CDR1 is SGHTA and CDR2 FQGTGA. The CDR3 sequence is CASSLDGQGNTEAFF. As DNA, the CDR3 is TGTGCCAGCAGCTTAGATGGACAGGGGAACACTGAAGCTTTCTTT.

The count of this clone is one. The chain links TRBV28 to TRBJ2-1, with 7 bases fitting TRBD2. V gave up 8 bases and J gave up 5 bases; unmatched junction bases: 12. Per germline, CDR1 MDHEN and CDR2 SYDVKM. The CDR3 totals 15 residues. The CDR3 protein is CASRFWASGNNEQFF. CDR3 coding DNA: TGTGCCAGCCGCTTTTGGGCTAGCGGAAACAATGAGCAGTTCTTC.

V is TRBV5-4 and J is TRBJ2-7, with 7 bases fitting TRBD1. The CDR3 contains 14 residues. CDR1 is SGHNT and CDR2 is YYREEE in the germline V gene (reference sequence). Trimming took 0 bases from V and 1 from J; bases not matched to a gene: 1. Written as DNA, the CDR3 is TGTGCCAGCAGCTTGGCAGGGGGTTCCTACGAGCAGTACTTC. Residues: CASSLAGGSYEQYF.

This clone was observed a handful of times. The chain has TRBV28 and TRBJ1-2, with 7 bases aligning to TRBD1. The length of the CDR3 is 13 residues. Germline CDR1 MDHEN, CDR2 SYDVKM. V trimming: 8 bases; J trimming: 2 bases; junction bases outside the gene matches: 5. The CDR3 here is CASAQQGNYGYTF. CDR3 coding DNA: TGTGCCAGCGCACAACAGGGGAACTATGGCTACACCTTC.

A few counts support this clone. This chain connects TRBV30 to TRBJ2-7, with no clear D. Germline V gives CDR1 GTSNPN, CDR2 SVGIG (reference sequence). The CDR3 totals 11 residues. V was cut by 0 bases and J by 5 bases, with 5 bases left in between. CDR3 bases: TGTGCCTGGAGTGTGGCCCACGAGCAGTACTTC. It is translated as CAWSVAHEQYF.

V and J are TRBV25-1 and TRBJ2-3; 7 bases are shared with TRBD2. Germline-derived CDR1 and CDR2 are MGHDK and SYGVNS. This CDR3 contains 16 residues. With 4 bases clipped from V and 0 bases from J, the junction kept 7 bases outside the gene matches. This CDR3 is CASSATSAPSTDTQYF. The DNA of the CDR3 is TGTGCCAGCAGTGCTACTAGCGCACCTAGCACAGATACGCAGTATTTT.

The chain has TRBV2 and TRBJ2-1, with TRBD2 as a possible D gene (5 bases). Germline loops: CDR1 SNHLY, CDR2 FYNNEI. V dropped 2 bases and J dropped 5 bases, with 7 bases sitting between them. There are 13 residues in the CDR3. The CDR3 is CASSETRDNEQFF. DNA for the CDR3: TGTGCCAGCAGTGAAACTAGAGACAATGAGCAGTTCTTC.

The chain is built from TRBV28 and TRBJ2-1; D gene uncertain. Per the germline V gene, CDR1 is MDHEN and CDR2 is SYDVKM. The CDR3 loop spans 13 amino acids. V lost 3 bases to trimming and J lost 6 bases, with 9 bases between them. The CDR3 spells CASSLYPGNEQFF. CDR3 coding DNA: TGTGCCAGCAGTTTGTATCCGGGCAATGAGCAGTTCTTC.

This rearrangement joins TRBV7-9 to TRBJ2-1; 8 bases match TRBD1. The CDR3 length is 14 residues. Germline CDR1 SEHNR, CDR2 FQNEAQ (reference sequence). V lost 3 bases, J lost 5 bases, and 3 bases stayed unmatched. The CDR3, as DNA: TGTGCCAGCAGCTTCAGGGGGCGAGACAATGAGCAGTTCTTC. Its protein is CASSFRGRDNEQFF.

This clone came up a few times. The J gene is TRBJ1-5, the V gene TRBV6-1, with 7 bases lining up with TRBD1. Germline V gene lookup returns CDR1 MNHNS and CDR2 SASEGT. Trimming took 6 bases from V and 4 from J; bases not matched to a gene: 6. The CDR3 consists of 14 residues. CDR3 sequence (DNA): TGTGCCAGCAGACACACAGGGGCTAATCAGCCCCAGCATTTT. Translating it yields CASRHTGANQPQHF.

This sequence joins TRBV6-6 and TRBJ1-1; TRBD1 is a possible D gene (6 bases). Germline CDR1 MNHNY, CDR2 SVGAGI (reference sequence). Trimming shortened V by 2 bases and J by 4 bases, and 14 bases separated the two germline ends. The CDR3 has 15 residues. CDR3 sequence: CASSYGQGRVTEAFF. The DNA for the CDR3 is TGTGCCAGCAGTTACGGGCAGGGGAGGGTCACTGAAGCTTTCTTT.

The gene calls are TRBV7-2 and TRBJ2-3; D possibly corresponds to TRBD1 (6 bases). Trimming took 3 bases from V and 5 from J, leaving 15 bases between them. Germline V gene lookup returns CDR1 SGHTA and CDR2 FQGNSA. This CDR3 has 15 amino acids. The CDR3 coding sequence is TGTGCCAGCAGCTTCTCCAGGGGCGATGGAGATACGCAGTATTTT. This codes for CASSFSRGDGDTQYF.